Detailed here is one T cell receptor (beta chain). In the same sample, other DNA sequences code for this CDR3. This sample is drawn from a study of shared clonotypes between healthy human individuals. Execution of the assay was at deep level. TCRdb's copy holds only in-frame clones and misses some; the assay was immunoSEQ multiplex PCR. The sample holds 950,000 to 1,100,000 clones, 75% to 80% seen once. The germline CDR1 and CDR2 sequences are MDHEN and SYDVKM. Trimming pared 6 bases from V and 1 base from J, leaving 9 bases between. The CDR3 has 13 residues. Sequenced material: memory CD4+ T cells from PBMCs. Subset of the sample: CD45RA-negative fraction. The source is a man in his late teens or twenties in good health. Some clones in this sample may be carry-over from other donors' samples. The chain couples TRBV28 to TRBJ1-2; D is undetermined. CDR3 protein: CASRAGINYGYTF. DNA for the CDR3: TGTGCCAGCAGGGCCGGAATTAACTATGGCTACACCTTC.